The clone carrying this T cell receptor (beta chain) has more than one count but fewer than ten. Source study methods: Estimation of nucleated cell counts relied on the amplification of reference gene primers. The repertoire was sequenced with immunoSEQ multiplex PCR; TCRdb's copy has only in-frame clones and lacks some. V, J and clone size reflect that table, while D and trimming were determined from the DNA. The table lists just over 50,000 clones, around 83% of them singletons, with about 4% in the top ten. This entry comes from a study of blood T cell repertoires in COVID-19. Overall study: Acute-phase and convalescent COVID-19 samples originated in the United States, Italy and Spain. T cells, B-cell-depleted T cells, or PBMCs provided the cDNA or gDNA that served as material.

CDR3 length: 15 amino acids. V shed 0 bases and J shed 8 bases, with 14 bases lying between them. Germline V CDR1 and CDR2: LNHDA, SQIVND (reference sequence). Material for sequencing was peripheral blood. The source of this sequence is an elderly man with active COVID-19. The genes are TRBV19 and TRBJ2-4; a weak D match, TRBD2 (5 bases). The CDR3 spells CASSIDLAPQDIQYF. The DNA of the CDR3 is TGTGCCAGTAGTATAGATCTAGCCCCCCAAGACATTCAGTACTTC.